This record concerns one T cell receptor (beta chain) sequence. Its antigen has not been determined. Base quality data are lacking; no much larger clone is found one base away. This record comes from a study of technical replicates of blood from a handful of donors (dated by TCRdb to 2016 to 2017). The library was prepared using the immunoSEQ multiplex PCR assay. Held by TCRdb, this immuneACCESS table contains in-frame sequences only and omits some clones. Under half of the omission traces to an unresolved V gene where checked; the cause of the rest is unknown. Within this sample are some 63,000 clones, with approximately 87% of them counted one time only. More than 4.5% of the sample is in the top ten clones. Sequenced material: PBMCs. This sequence originates from a human donor in good health. Some clones in this sample may be carry-over from other donors' samples.

In nucleotide form, the sequence is TGCGCCAGCAGCCAAGATTACACAGGGGATCAGCCCCAGCATTTT. Its protein product is CASSQDYTGDQPQHF. Here the chain combines TRBV4-3 and TRBJ1-5; 7 bases in the middle match TRBD1. The germline V gene yields LGHNA for CDR1 and YSLEER for CDR2. Germline trimming: 0 bases from V, 5 bases from J; junction bases outside gene matches: 4. The CDR3 sequence holds 15 residues, the cysteine and phenylalanine included. Of the read, only the CDR3 DNA is kept; its 45 bases are in frame from base 1.